This T cell receptor beta chain originates from a study of a mutant IDH1 vaccine in newly diagnosed glioma. The time point was: week 5, during vaccination. Each dose of the vaccine consisted of 300 ug of mutant IDH1 20-mer peptide, with topical imiquimod. The protocol was immunoSEQ multiplex PCR, while the TCRdb copy is restricted to in-frame clones and leaves out a portion. The sample holds tens of thousands of clones, around four fifths seen once. Regarding this clone: Its antigen is currently unknown.

J gave up 3 bases and V 1 base, and 4 bases lay outside the gene matches. Germline V gene sequence: CDR1 SGDLS, CDR2 YYNGEE. CDR3 length: 14 amino acids. This chain joins TRBV9 and TRBJ2-7, with TRBD1 identical over 7 bases. The specimen comprised PBMCs, sampled from a glioma patient whose treatment included an IDH1 peptide vaccine. This receptor was obtained from a woman aged 45-59 years with glioma. The CDR3, as DNA: TGTGCCAGCAGCGTACGGACAGGCATCTACGAGCAGTACTTC. Protein product: CASSVRTGIYEQYF.